These 10 T cell receptor beta chains were sequenced from one sample in a study of cytomegalovirus exposure and HLA in healthy donors. Primers for the PCR totalled 60 Vbeta and 13 Jbeta. The assay was immunoSEQ multiplex PCR, and TCRdb's table has in-frame clones only and misses some. The table lists about 120,000 clones, 80% to 90% of them singletons. The specimen was PBMCs. The receptor set was obtained from a woman in her forties in good health and CMV-seropositive.

The rearrangement joins TRBV30 to TRBJ1-2, with D hard to call. V dropped 2 bases and J dropped 14 bases, with 15 bases sitting between them. The CDR3 consists of 11 residues. The germline gives CDR1 GTSNPN, CDR2 SVGIG (reference sequence). The chain's CDR3 is CAWSSRGMRTF. The CDR3 DNA reads TGTGCCTGGAGTAGCCGGGGAATGAGGACCTTC.

The rearrangement uses TRBV12-5 and TRBJ1-5; D remains unclear. The CDR3 runs 11 residues. Germline V gene data show CDR1 as LGHNT and CDR2 as FRNRAP. The V end was cut by 5 bases, the J end by 4 bases, with 3 bases between. The CDR3 DNA follows: TGTGCTAGTGGTCCTAATCAGCCCCAGCATTTT. It specifies CASGPNQPQHF. Using reference TRBV12-5 and TRBJ1-5 for the parts outside the CDR3, the full variable domain is DARVTQTPRHKVTEMGQEVTMRCQPILGHNTVFWYRQTMMQGLELLAYFRNRAPLDDSGMPKDRFSAEMPDATLATLKIQPSEPRDSAVYFCASGPNQPQHFGDGTRLSIL.

The V gene is TRBV4-2, the J gene TRBJ2-7; D is undetermined. Trimming pared 0 bases from V and 2 bases from J, leaving 5 bases between. This CDR3 is 13 amino acids long. Germline V CDR1 and CDR2: LGHNA, YNFKEQ. Here the CDR3 reads CASSQELAYEQYF. The DNA of the CDR3 is TGTGCCAGCAGCCAAGAGCTAGCCTACGAGCAGTACTTC.

The chain links TRBV28 to TRBJ2-5; TRBD2 aligns across 10 bases. Trimming removed 5 bases from V and 1 base from J; junction bases left unmatched: 13. This CDR3 spans 18 amino acids. Germline V lookup: CDR1 MDHEN, CDR2 SYDVKM. The CDR3 DNA reads TGTGCCAGCAGTGGGACAAGGGATCAGCGGGAGGGCCAAGAGACCCAGTACTTC. Its translation: CASSGTRDQREGQETQYF. The complete variable domain, with remaining parts taken from reference TRBV28 and TRBJ2-5, reads DVKVTQSSRYLVKRTGEKVFLECVQDMDHENMFWYRQDPGLGLRLIYFSYDVKMKEKGDIPEGYSVSREKKERFSLILESASTNQTSMYLCASSGTRDQREGQETQYFGPGTRLLVL.

This chain links TRBV5-6 with TRBJ1-2; TRBD1 agrees at 8 bases. This CDR3 region has 15 residues. Germline CDR1 reads SGHDT; CDR2 reads YYEEEE. With 2 bases clipped from V and 4 bases from J, the junction kept 7 bases outside the gene matches. DNA of the CDR3: TGTGCCAGCAGCTTCCGGGACAGGTTATCCTATGGCTACACCTTC. Protein: CASSFRDRLSYGYTF.

The rearrangement uses TRBV7-9 and TRBJ2-1; tentatively, D is TRBD1 (5 bases). Germline CDR1 and CDR2: SEHNR and FQNEAQ (reference sequence). This CDR3 spans 13 amino acids. Trimming took off 4 bases at V and 5 bases at J, with 9 bases between the two ends. The CDR3 sequence: CASSYQTDNEQFF. The CDR3 region has the DNA TGTGCCAGCAGCTACCAGACAGACAATGAGCAGTTCTTC.

This chain joins TRBV19 and TRBJ1-6; 10 nucleotides line up with TRBD1. V lost 3 bases and J lost 9; bases outside the gene matches: 2. The CDR3 covers 14 residues. Germline loops: CDR1 LNHDA, CDR2 SQIVND (reference sequence). CDR3 residues: CASSIGQGGSPLHF. CDR3 sequence (DNA): TGTGCCAGTAGTATCGGACAGGGGGGTTCACCCCTCCACTTT.

The V gene is TRBV27, the J gene TRBJ1-5, with a possible D match to TRBD1 (5 bases). V was cut by 8 bases and J by 5 bases, with 16 bases left in between. The CDR3 is 14 residues long. Germline V gene sequence: CDR1 MNHEY, CDR2 SMNVEV (reference sequence). The CDR3 DNA is TGTGCCAGCGCGGTGTGGGGCCCGGATCAGCCCCAGCATTTT. Protein: CASAVWGPDQPQHF.

The chain employs TRBV29-1 and TRBJ1-2; the D is unclear. V shed 7 bases and J shed 4 bases, with 16 bases lying between them. CDR1 and CDR2 (germline): SQVTM, ANQGSEA. The CDR3 is made up of 13 amino acids. The CDR3 region is CSGNIGGPYGYTF. The CDR3 nucleotides are TGCAGCGGAAATATAGGAGGGCCCTATGGCTACACCTTC.

This clone was detected a few times. The chain links TRBV4-1 to TRBJ1-4; TRBD1 matches at 8 bases. V shed 3 bases and J 8 bases; nucleotides not matched to a gene: 8. Germline V CDR1 and CDR2: MGHRA, YSYEKL. This CDR3 region has 15 residues. CDR3 bases: TGCGCCAGCAGCCAGGACAGGGAGTTCCGCGAAAAACTGTTTTTT. It codes for CASSQDREFREKLFF.